This is a list of T cell receptor beta chains from one sample in a study of CD8 T cells in ankylosing spondylitis. MiXCR was run by TCRdb on the 5' RACE reads, yielding one entry per CDR3 protein. The table lists around 210,000 distinct CDR3 sequences, under 8.5% of them singletons. Sequencing was performed on blood, either unsorted or a sorted T cell fraction (not recorded which). All receptors derive from a female donor with ankylosing spondylitis or in good health (not recorded which). CDR3s include the opening cysteine and the closing phenylalanine or tryptophan. Each record gives: J gene, D gene, V gene, clone size, CDR3 protein, CDR3 DNA. D genes are given only for firm matches. Rows give clone size only sometimes, using once, few, many, or a class for an expanded clone.

TRBJ2-1 TRBD1 TRBV11-2 . CASSLGHRGNEQFF TGTGCCAGCAGCTTAGGGCACAGGGGGAATGAGCAGTTCTTC
TRBJ1-3 TRBD1 TRBV28 many CASRRDRVAGNTIYF TGTGCCAGCCGAAGGGACAGGGTAGCCGGAAACACCATATATTTT
TRBJ2-7 TRBD2 TRBV6-2/TRBV6-3 many CASSYEVGSGTGALYEQYF TGTGCCAGCAGTTACGAGGTAGGCAGCGGGACCGGAGCGCTCTACGAGCAGTACTTC
TRBJ1-1 . TRBV5-8 many CASSFPARDTEAFF TGTGCCAGCAGCTTCCCGGCCCGGGACACTGAAGCTTTCTTT
TRBJ2-3 . TRBV7-9 . CASSSSTSFRYF TGTGCCAGCAGCTCCTCGACTAGTTTTCGGTATTTT
TRBJ2-2 TRBD1 TRBV2 many CASSPRTGGNTGELFF TGTGCCAGCAGCCCAAGGACAGGGGGCAACACCGGGGAGCTGTTTTTT
TRBJ2-5 TRBD1 TRBV6-2/TRBV6-3 many CATGQGETQYF TGTGCCACCGGACAGGGAGAGACCCAGTACTTC
TRBJ1-1 . TRBV20-1 few CSARMDLNTEAFF TGCAGTGCAAGAATGGACCTGAACACTGAAGCTTTCTTT
TRBJ2-1 TRBD2 TRBV25-1 many CASSEYFGTSGENEQFF TGTGCCAGCAGTGAATATTTCGGGACTAGCGGGGAGAATGAGCAGTTCTTC
TRBJ2-1 TRBD2 TRBV20-1 many CSRTSGRNGDNEQFF TGCAGTCGGACTAGCGGGAGGAATGGGGACAATGAGCAGTTCTTC
TRBJ2-1 TRBD2 TRBV3-1 many CASSQDPVGLAGGLNEQFF TGTGCCAGCAGCCAAGACCCGGTGGGTCTAGCGGGAGGGTTGAATGAGCAGTTCTTC
TRBJ2-7 . TRBV15 many CATSRPGASYEQYF TGTGCCACCAGCAGACCAGGGGCCTCCTACGAGCAGTACTTC
TRBJ1-5 . TRBV10-3 many CAISVDTGGQPQHF TGTGCCATCAGTGTGGACACCGGAGGCCAGCCCCAGCATTTT
TRBJ2-7 TRBD2 TRBV7-2 . CASSFELAGSYEQYF TGTGCCAGCAGCTTTGAACTAGCGGGTTCCTACGAGCAGTACTTC
TRBJ2-7 TRBD2 TRBV20-1 many CSVLAPGGGGYEQYF TGCAGTGTCCTAGCCCCGGGAGGTGGGGGATACGAGCAGTACTTC
TRBJ2-4 . TRBV12-3/TRBV12-4 many CASSSHPTDLVDIQYF TGTGCCAGCAGCTCTCACCCGACAGATCTGGTGGACATTCAGTACTTC
TRBJ1-1 . TRBV10-2 many CASSETTAEAFF TGCGCCAGCAGTGAGACGACAGCCGAAGCTTTCTTT
TRBJ1-1 . TRBV6-2/TRBV6-3 many CASSTPAGRGKWNTEAFF TGTGCCAGCAGCACCCCAGCGGGTCGGGGCAAGTGGAACACTGAAGCTTTCTTT
TRBJ2-2 . TRBV28 . CASKDNGKGRTGELFF TGTGCCAGCAAAGACAATGGGAAGGGTCGGACCGGGGAGCTGTTTTTT
TRBJ2-7 TRBD2 TRBV12-3/TRBV12-4 many CASSPGLVFSEQYF TGTGCCAGCAGTCCAGGACTAGTTTTCTCCGAGCAGTACTTC
TRBJ1-5 . TRBV20-1 many CSAPAGCGNQPQHF TGCAGTGCCCCTGCGGGGTGCGGCAATCAGCCCCAGCATTTT
TRBJ1-4 . TRBV12-3/TRBV12-4 many CASSPSPGRELFF TGTGCCAGCAGCCCCAGCCCGGGTCGAGAACTGTTTTTT
TRBJ1-1 . TRBV5-1 few CASSYRDTYTEAFF TGCGCCAGCAGCTACCGGGACACATACACTGAAGCTTTCTTT
TRBJ1-2 . TRBV19 many CASSTERRGYTF TGTGCCAGTAGTACGGAGCGGCGGGGCTACACCTTC
TRBJ2-5 TRBD2 TRBV19 many CASSSQGLAKETQYF TGTGCCAGTAGTAGCCAGGGACTAGCGAAAGAGACCCAGTACTTC
TRBJ1-5 . TRBV7-2 many CASSLPPGNQPQHF TGTGCCAGCAGCCTTCCCCCGGGCAATCAGCCCCAGCATTTT
TRBJ2-7 . TRBV7-9 few CASSSLRNLGNEQYF TGTGCCAGCAGCTCTCTCCGGAATCTCGGGAACGAGCAGTACTTC
TRBJ1-4 TRBD1 TRBV5-4 many CASSRRQGTEKLFF TGTGCCAGCAGCCGTCGACAGGGGACAGAAAAACTGTTTTTT
TRBJ1-2 . TRBV6-2/TRBV6-3 many CASSLGPDGYTF TGTGCCAGCAGCCTCGGTCCGGATGGCTACACCTTC
TRBJ1-6 . TRBV12-3/TRBV12-4 many CASSLSQGNSPLHF TGTGCCAGCAGTTTAAGTCAGGGGAATTCACCCCTCCACTTT
TRBJ2-1 . TRBV12-3/TRBV12-4 many CASSPTGYNEQFF TGTGCCAGCAGTCCCACAGGGTACAATGAGCAGTTCTTC
TRBJ1-2 TRBD1 TRBV4-3 many CASSRTGTYGYTF TGCGCCAGCTCCCGGACAGGAACTTATGGCTACACCTTC
TRBJ2-7 TRBD2 TRBV20-1 . CSARDRSSGIYEQYF TGCAGTGCTAGAGATCGTTCTAGCGGGATCTACGAGCAGTACTTC
TRBJ1-1 . TRBV7-8 many CASSSMNTNTEAFF TGTGCCAGCAGCTCGATGAACACGAACACTGAAGCTTTCTTT
TRBJ2-1 TRBD2 TRBV7-2 many CASAVAGGLSYNEQFF TGTGCCAGCGCGGTAGCGGGAGGCCTCTCCTACAATGAGCAGTTCTTC
TRBJ2-7 TRBD1 TRBV7-9 . CASSLEDRAGYEQYF TGTGCCAGCAGCTTAGAGGACAGGGCCGGGTACGAGCAGTACTTC
TRBJ2-7 . TRBV12-3/TRBV12-4 . CASSLLDEQYF TGTGCCAGCAGTTTGTTGGACGAGCAGTACTTC
TRBJ2-7 . TRBV7-6 many CASSRALGHEQYF TGTGCCAGCAGCCGAGCCTTGGGCCACGAGCAGTACTTC
TRBJ2-2 TRBD2 TRBV10-3 . CAISPGTSGVVGAGELFF TGTGCCATCAGCCCTGGGACTAGCGGGGTCGTGGGGGCCGGGGAGCTGTTTTTT
TRBJ2-5 TRBD2 TRBV5-1 many CASSASGTETQYF TGCGCCAGCAGCGCTAGCGGGACCGAGACCCAGTACTTC
TRBJ2-1 . TRBV7-2 many CASSFTPGPGEQFF TGTGCCAGCAGCTTTACTCCGGGACCCGGAGAGCAGTTCTTC
TRBJ2-2 . TRBV28 many CASSPAGDTGELFF TGTGCCAGCAGTCCCGCGGGTGACACCGGGGAGCTGTTTTTT
TRBJ2-5 . TRBV30 many CAWSVGLQETQYF TGTGCCTGGAGTGTAGGACTGCAAGAGACCCAGTACTTC
TRBJ2-7 . TRBV9 many CASSVGRDEQYF TGTGCCAGCAGCGTAGGACGAGACGAGCAGTACTTC
TRBJ2-3 . TRBV20-1 many CSASPRDSYTDTQYF TGCAGTGCCTCACCCCGGGACTCCTACACAGATACGCAGTATTTT
TRBJ2-5 . TRBV3-1 few CASSPGAAGPMGKTQYF TGTGCCAGCAGCCCGGGCGCAGCGGGCCCCATGGGGAAGACCCAGTACTTC
TRBJ2-7 TRBD1 TRBV7-2 many CASSPRDRAYEQYF TGTGCCAGCAGTCCGAGGGACAGGGCGTACGAGCAGTACTTC
TRBJ2-5 . TRBV28 few CASSGGWTQYF TGTGCCAGCAGCGGGGGTTGGACCCAGTACTTC
TRBJ1-1 . TRBV10-3 many CAISGGLGEAFF TGTGCCATCAGTGGGGGGCTGGGGGAAGCTTTCTTT